These 27 T cell receptor beta chains were sequenced from one sample in a study of control samples from healthy donors and cancer patients. TCRdb's table, derived via immunoSEQ multiplex PCR, lists solely in-frame clones and lacks some. Of approximately 170,000 clones listed, roughly 89% were seen once; the top ten hold about 1.4%. The sequenced material came from blood. These receptors originate from a woman aged 50 to 65 in good health.

The gene calls are TRBV7-9 and TRBJ1-2, with D possibly TRBD1 on 5 matching bases. The ends were cut back, 5 bases at V and 4 bases at J, with 14 bases in the middle. The CDR3 loop spans 14 amino acids. Germline CDR1 and CDR2: SEHNR and FQNEAQ (reference sequence). The CDR3 spells CASSPGGSSYGYTF. The CDR3 nucleotides read TGTGCCAGCAGCCCGGGGGGGTCTTCCTATGGCTACACCTTC.

V and J are TRBV5-4 and TRBJ2-1; D ambiguous. Germline CDR1 SGHNT, CDR2 YYREEE (reference sequence). Trimming pared 0 bases from V and 0 bases from J, leaving 10 bases between. The CDR3 extends over 16 amino acids. This CDR3 reads CASSLGLLSSYNEQFF. CDR3 nucleotide sequence: TGTGCCAGCAGCTTGGGGCTTCTTAGCTCCTACAATGAGCAGTTCTTC.

The V gene is TRBV10-3, the J gene TRBJ2-3; D is tentatively TRBD1 or TRBD2 (5 bases each). V was clipped by 4 bases and J by 1 base, with 12 bases between them. The CDR3 has 15 amino acids. Per germline, CDR1 ENHRY and CDR2 SYGVKD. The CDR3 sequence is CAISVSVGGTDTQYF. The DNA for the CDR3 is TGTGCCATCAGTGTCTCAGTGGGGGGCACAGATACGCAGTATTTT.

The chain recombines TRBV18 with TRBJ2-7, with 8 bases aligning to TRBD2. The CDR3 spans 16 residues. CDR1 is KGHSH, CDR2 LQKENI, per germline. V gave up 8 bases and J gave up 5 bases; unmatched junction bases: 17. The CDR3 DNA reads as TGTGCCAGCGCTCTCCGGGGGGGGGCGGCTCTCGACGAGCAGTACTTC. Its translation: CASALRGGAALDEQYF.

A remark on this clone: The same CDR3 also results from other DNA sequences found in this sample. The chain uses TRBV9 and TRBJ2-7; 9 positions match TRBD2. Losses at the gene ends were 2 bases for V and 0 bases for J; bases not matched to a gene: 3. Germline V gives CDR1 SGDLS, CDR2 YYNGEE. The CDR3 contains 15 residues. CDR3: CASSVAAGGSYEQYF. CDR3 DNA sequence: TGTGCCAGCAGCGTTGCAGCGGGGGGCTCCTACGAGCAGTACTTC.

The rearrangement joins TRBV2 to TRBJ2-7, with 11 bases matching TRBD2. CDR1 and CDR2 (germline): SNHLY, FYNNEI. This CDR3 region has 15 residues. V shed 6 bases and J 4 bases; nucleotides not matched to a gene: 8. The chain's CDR3 is CASREASGRRYEQYF. The CDR3 nucleotides are TGTGCCAGCAGGGAGGCTAGCGGGAGGAGGTACGAGCAGTACTTC.

The genes are TRBV28 and TRBJ2-3; 9 bases line up with TRBD2. The germline CDR1 and CDR2 sequences are MDHEN and SYDVKM. The CDR3 spans 17 residues. V gave up 1 base and J gave up 0 bases; unmatched junction bases: 5. This CDR3 reads CASSLLRLAGSTDTQYF. The CDR3 nucleotides read TGTGCCAGCAGTTTATTACGGCTAGCGGGAAGCACAGATACGCAGTATTTT. Full variable domain (remainder filled in from reference TRBV28 and TRBJ2-3): DVKVTQSSRYLVKRTGEKVFLECVQDMDHENMFWYRQDPGLGLRLIYFSYDVKMKEKGDIPEGYSVSREKKERFSLILESASTNQTSMYLCASSLLRLAGSTDTQYFGPGTRLTVL.

The genes are TRBV2 and TRBJ2-7; 8 bases are shared with TRBD1. CDR1 and CDR2 from the germline V gene are SNHLY and FYNNEI. This CDR3 comprises 12 residues. V was pared by 6 bases and J by 9 bases, with 7 bases of the junction left unmatched. DNA of the CDR3: TGTGCCAGCAGATTCCAGGGGGCAAGGCAGTACTTC. It encodes CASRFQGARQYF.

Remarks on this clone: A read error may produce the germline difference seen at one junction end. V gene TRBV19 combines with J gene TRBJ2-2, with 7 bases identical to TRBD1. CDR3 length: 15 residues. The germline V gene has CDR1 LNHDA and CDR2 SQIVND (reference sequence). The CDR3 loop is CASSMTPGGTGELFF. The DNA for the CDR3 is TGTGCCAGCAGTATGACCCCAGGGGGAACCGGGGAGCTGTTTTTT.

The CDR3 DNA follows: TGTGCCAGCAGCACCCAGGGGGGCCGACCCTCCAATGAGCAGTTCTTC. This gives the protein CASSTQGGRPSNEQFF. The chain carries TRBV7-3 and TRBJ2-1; TRBD1 might be the D (7 bases). The CDR3 consists of 16 residues. CDR1 SGHTA and CDR2 FQGTGA come from the germline V gene. Between the trimmed V and J ends, which lost 5 bases and 6 bases, there was a span of 20 bases.

This rearrangement joins TRBV6-4 to TRBJ1-1; no definite D call. The germline CDR1 and CDR2 sequences are MRHNA and SNTAGT. With 5 bases removed from V and 7 bases from J, the gap between germline ends came to 17 bases. The CDR3 is 14 residues long. The CDR3 sequence: CASSKGRGSLEAFF. CDR3 DNA: TGTGCCAGCAGTAAAGGTCGGGGTTCCCTTGAAGCTTTCTTT.

The V and J genes are TRBV12-3 or TRBV12-4 and TRBJ1-2; D might be TRBD1 (5 bases). V dropped 2 bases and J dropped 4 bases, with 8 bases sitting between them. The CDR3 runs to 13 residues. CDR3: CASSLRGPYGYTF. The CDR3 DNA sequence: TGTGCCAGCAGTTTAAGGGGACCCTATGGCTACACCTTC.

This chain connects TRBV19 to TRBJ2-2; D possibly corresponds to TRBD1 (5 bases). Trimming shortened V by 8 bases and J by 1 base, and 11 bases separated the two germline ends. The CDR3 has 14 residues. Germline CDR1 is LNHDA and CDR2 is SQIVND (reference sequence). In nucleotides, the CDR3 is TGTGCCAGTCGACAGATCGGGAACACCGGGGAGCTGTTTTTT. Its protein product is CASRQIGNTGELFF.

CDR3 loop: CASSLAPSGTYEQYF. CDR3 sequence (DNA): TGTGCCAGCAGCTTAGCCCCTTCAGGGACTTACGAGCAGTACTTC. The chain joins TRBV11-2 to TRBJ2-7; a weak D match, TRBD2 (6 bases). Trimming removed 1 base from V and 4 bases from J, with 14 bases in between. The CDR3 loop spans 15 amino acids. Germline assignment: CDR1 SGHAT and CDR2 FQNNGV. The full variable domain, with the rest looked up from reference TRBV11-2 and TRBJ2-7, is EAGVAQSPRYKIIEKRQSVAFWCNPISGHATLYWYQQILGQGPKLLIQFQNNGVVDDSQLPKDRFSAERLKGVDSTLKIQPAKLEDSAVYLCASSLAPSGTYEQYFGPGTRLTVT.

The gene calls are TRBV6-2 or TRBV6-3 and TRBJ1-5; D is perhaps TRBD1 (6 bases). Germline loops: CDR1 MNHEY, CDR2 SVGEGT. The V end lost 6 bases, the J end lost 5 bases, and 14 bases lay between the germline ends. The CDR3 covers 14 residues. CDR3 coding DNA: TGTGCCAGCAGCGCAGGGGTGCGATATCAGCCCCAGCATTTT. Its protein product is CASSAGVRYQPQHF.

The chain uses TRBV18 and TRBJ2-5; the match to TRBD2 covers 12 bases. Germline lookup yields CDR1 KGHSH and CDR2 LQKENI. The J segment lost 9 bases and the V segment lost 4 bases, leaving 12 bases of the junction unmatched. CDR3 length: 16 amino acids. CDR3 region: CASSRWRLAGEKAQYF. As DNA, the CDR3 is TGTGCCAGCTCACGATGGAGACTAGCGGGGGAGAAGGCCCAGTACTTC.

The chain carries TRBV6-6 and TRBJ1-3; D not resolved. The length of the CDR3 is 17 residues. Germline CDR1 and CDR2: MNHNY and SVGAGI (reference sequence). V was clipped by 5 bases and J by 0 bases, with 17 bases between them. The CDR3 region is CASSLFSQQSSGNTIYF. Written as DNA, the CDR3 is TGTGCCAGCAGTCTGTTTAGCCAACAGAGCTCTGGAAACACCATATATTTT.

This chain connects TRBV15 to TRBJ1-4; TRBD1 matches 8 bases. J was trimmed by 5 bases and V by 8 bases; bases with no gene match: 7. The CDR3 has 14 amino acids. CDR1 LNHNV and CDR2 YYDKDF come from the germline V gene (reference sequence). The CDR3 DNA reads TGTGCCACCGCGCAGGGGGCGCGGAATGAAAAACTGTTTTTT. Its protein is CATAQGARNEKLFF.

This CDR3 reads CASSGRDRGFWENEQFF. For the CDR3, the DNA is TGTGCCAGCAGTGGCCGGGACAGGGGATTTTGGGAGAATGAGCAGTTCTTC. The V call is TRBV6-1, the J call TRBJ2-1, with 10 bases aligning to TRBD1. Germline-derived CDR1 and CDR2 are MNHNS and SASEGT. The CDR3 contains 17 residues. The V and J ends lost 4 bases and 7 bases, in that order; junction bases with no gene match: 13.

The J gene is TRBJ2-1, the V gene TRBV3-1 (or the pseudogene TRBV3-2); 7 bases fit TRBD1. The CDR3 totals 17 residues. The germline CDR1 and CDR2 sequences are LGHDT and YNNKEL (reference sequence). The trim removed 5 bases at V and 2 bases at J, leaving 12 bases unmatched. CDR3 in DNA: TGTGCCAGCAGCTCGATGACAGGGAAGGTAACCTACAATGAGCAGTTCTTC. It translates to CASSSMTGKVTYNEQFF.

This clone was counted between two and nine times. The chain combines TRBV6-5 with TRBJ1-1, with D perhaps matching TRBD1 (5 bases). The ends were cut back, 5 bases at V and 2 bases at J, with 9 bases in the middle. Germline loops: CDR1 MNHEY, CDR2 SVGAGI. The CDR3 runs 13 residues. This CDR3 is CASSSDRNTEAFF. The CDR3 DNA sequence: TGTGCCAGCAGTAGCGACAGAAACACTGAAGCTTTCTTT.

This chain connects TRBV9 to TRBJ1-1; TRBD1 aligns across 9 bases. CDR3 length: 15 amino acids. Per germline, CDR1 SGDLS and CDR2 YYNGEE. Trimming took 4 bases from V and 4 from J; bases not matched to a gene: 8. CDR3 sequence reads: CASSTRTGDGTEAFF. The CDR3 region has the DNA TGTGCCAGCAGCACCCGGACAGGGGACGGCACTGAAGCTTTCTTT.

V usage is TRBV19 and J usage is TRBJ2-2, with a weak D call TRBD1 (5 bases). Per germline, CDR1 LNHDA and CDR2 SQIVND (reference sequence). The CDR3 is made up of 13 amino acids. V lost 9 bases and J lost 5, with 13 bases in between. CDR3 in amino acids: CASDRGGTGELFF. CDR3 DNA: TGTGCCAGCGATAGGGGCGGTACCGGGGAGCTGTTTTTT.

CDR3 residues: CASRGGGNRAEAFF. The DNA for the CDR3 is TGTGCCAGCAGAGGAGGGGGCAATCGGGCTGAAGCTTTCTTT. The V and J genes are TRBV28 and TRBJ1-1; TRBD1 matches at 7 bases. The trim removed 6 bases at V and 6 bases at J, leaving 10 bases unmatched. CDR3 length: 14 amino acids. Germline V gives CDR1 MDHEN, CDR2 SYDVKM.

With respect to this clone: Other DNA sequences from this sample encode an identical CDR3 as well. The J gene is TRBJ2-5, the V gene TRBV6-6; the D gene is possibly TRBD2 (7 bases). The CDR3 is 12 residues long. Trimming stripped 8 bases from V and 4 bases from J, with 11 bases between. The germline V gene encodes CDR1 MNHNY and CDR2 SVGAGI (reference sequence). CDR3 sequence: CASGRGPETQYF. CDR3 DNA sequence: TGTGCCAGCGGGCGGGGGCCAGAGACCCAGTACTTC.

This chain connects TRBV29-1 to TRBJ1-2; D gene uncertain. V was pared by 7 bases and J by 8 bases, with 20 bases between. CDR1 is SQVTM, CDR2 ANQGSEA, per germline. CDR3 length equals 13 residues. CDR3 nucleotides: TGCAGCGCATCAGTGGGCCAGGCCTCCGGCTACACCTTC. Amino acids: CSASVGQASGYTF.

The chain uses TRBV10-3 and TRBJ2-1; 12 positions agree with TRBD2. The CDR3 runs to 17 residues. The V gene end was trimmed by 7 bases and the J gene end by 10 bases; junction bases not matched to a gene: 17. Germline values: CDR1 ENHRY, CDR2 SYGVKD. This CDR3 is CAITRTSGERTLGEQFF. The CDR3 DNA sequence: TGTGCCATCACCCGGACTAGCGGGGAGAGAACCCTCGGGGAGCAGTTCTTC.